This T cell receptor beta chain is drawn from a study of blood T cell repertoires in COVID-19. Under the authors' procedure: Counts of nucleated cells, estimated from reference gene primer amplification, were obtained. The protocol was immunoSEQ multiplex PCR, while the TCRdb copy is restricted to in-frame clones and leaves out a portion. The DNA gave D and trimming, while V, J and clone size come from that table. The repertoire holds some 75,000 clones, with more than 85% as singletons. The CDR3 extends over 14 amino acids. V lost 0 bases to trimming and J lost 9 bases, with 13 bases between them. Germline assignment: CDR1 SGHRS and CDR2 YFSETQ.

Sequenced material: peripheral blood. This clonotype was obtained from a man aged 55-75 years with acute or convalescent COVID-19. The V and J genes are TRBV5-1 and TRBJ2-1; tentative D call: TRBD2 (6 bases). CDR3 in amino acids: CASSLEKRELEQFF. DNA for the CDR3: TGCGCCAGCAGCTTGGAAAAACGGGAGCTTGAGCAGTTCTTC.